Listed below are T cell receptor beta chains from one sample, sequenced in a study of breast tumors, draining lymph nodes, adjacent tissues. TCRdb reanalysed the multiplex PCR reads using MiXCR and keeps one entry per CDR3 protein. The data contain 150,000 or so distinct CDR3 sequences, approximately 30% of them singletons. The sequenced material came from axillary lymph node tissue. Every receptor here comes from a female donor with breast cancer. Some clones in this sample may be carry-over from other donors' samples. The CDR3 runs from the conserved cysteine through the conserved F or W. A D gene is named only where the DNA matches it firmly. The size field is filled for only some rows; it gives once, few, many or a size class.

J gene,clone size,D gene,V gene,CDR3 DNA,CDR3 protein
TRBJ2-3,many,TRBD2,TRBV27,TGTGCCAGCACTGAGTGGCGGGGGGGCACAGATACGCAGTATTTT,CASTEWRGGTDTQYF
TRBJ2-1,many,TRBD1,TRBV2,TGTGCCAGCAGTCCGCGCCGCCTACAGGGGACCCTGTGGTTCTTC,CASSPRRLQGTLWFF
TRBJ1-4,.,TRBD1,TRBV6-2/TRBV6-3,TGTGCCAGCAGTTACCGGGACAGGGACCGAAAACTGTTTTTT,CASSYRDRDRKLFF
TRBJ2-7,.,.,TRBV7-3,TGTGCCAGTAGCTTACACCCGGGGTACGAGCAGTACTTC,CASSLHPGYEQYF
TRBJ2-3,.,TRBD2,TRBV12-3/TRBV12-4,TGTGCCAGTAGTTTAGCGGGGAATCAGCCCCAGTATTTT,CASSLAGNQPQYF
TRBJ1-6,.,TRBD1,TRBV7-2,TGTGCCAGCAGCCCGGACAGGGGCATTAATTCACCCCTCCACTTT,CASSPDRGINSPLHF
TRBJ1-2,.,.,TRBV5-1,TGCGCCGGCGGCAACAGGCATAAAGATGGCTACACCTTC,CAGGNRHKDGYTF
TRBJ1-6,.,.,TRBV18,TGTGCCAGCTCACCAGAATACAGACAGGTTGGCTCACCCCTCCACTTT,CASSPEYRQVGSPLHF
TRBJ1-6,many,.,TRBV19,TGTGCCAGTCGGGACACCATAAATTCACCCCTCCACTTT,CASRDTINSPLHF
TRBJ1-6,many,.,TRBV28,TGTGCCGGTCACCGAAGGAGTTCACCCCTCCACTTT,CAGHRRSSPLHF
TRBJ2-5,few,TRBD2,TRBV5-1,TGCGCCAGCAGCTTAGGACTAGCGGGGGGGGGGAGGGAGACCCAGTACTTC,CASSLGLAGGGRETQYF
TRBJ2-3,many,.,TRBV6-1,TGTGCCAGCAGTGAAGAGCAGGTCCGCACAGATACGCAGTATTTT,CASSEEQVRTDTQYF
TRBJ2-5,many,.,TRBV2,TGTGCCAGCACCCGGGGCGGGGAGACCCAGTACTTC,CASTRGGETQYF
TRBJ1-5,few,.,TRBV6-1,TGTGCCATCCAGCGACCCCCAATTAGCAATCAGCCCCAGCATTTT,CAIQRPPISNQPQHF
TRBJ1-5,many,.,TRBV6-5,TGTGCCAGCCGCGGGGGGAGCAATCAGCCCCAGCATTTT,CASRGGSNQPQHF
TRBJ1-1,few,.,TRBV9,TGTGCCAGCAGAGGCCGGCCAGGTCACACTGAAGCTTTCTTT,CASRGRPGHTEAFF
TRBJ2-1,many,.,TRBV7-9,TGTGCCAGCAGCTTCGCAGGGGATCGTCACAATGAGCAGTTCTTC,CASSFAGDRHNEQFF
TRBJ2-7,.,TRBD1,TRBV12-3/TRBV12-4,TGTGCCAGCAGTCTGGGACAGGGACAAGAGGCCCAGTACTTC,CASSLGQGQEAQYF
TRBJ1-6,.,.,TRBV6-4,TGTGCCAGCAGCCGACTAGCGGGGGGGAATTCACCCCTCCACTTT,CASSRLAGGNSPLHF
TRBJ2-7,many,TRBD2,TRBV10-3,TGTGCCATCAGCGGGACTAGCGGGGGCTCCTACGAGCAGTACTTC,CAISGTSGGSYEQYF
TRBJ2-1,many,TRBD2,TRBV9,TGTGCCAGCAGCGTAGATTTGCTAGCGGGCGACAATGAGCAGTTCTTC,CASSVDLLAGDNEQFF
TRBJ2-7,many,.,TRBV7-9,TGTGCCAGCAGCTCTCCGGGCGAGGATGTGGAGTACTTC,CASSSPGEDVEYF
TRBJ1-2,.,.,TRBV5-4,TGTGCCGGCAGGTTCGAGCTGGCAGGGAACTGTGGCTACACCTTC,CAGRFELAGNCGYTF
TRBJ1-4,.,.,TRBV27,.,CASSDMGTVPYEQYFGGANEKLFF
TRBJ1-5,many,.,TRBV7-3,TGTGCCAGCAGCTTAGACCGGGGTCAGCCCCAGCATTTT,CASSLDRGQPQHF
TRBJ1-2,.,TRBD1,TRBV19,TGTGCCAGTAGTATAGCTGGGACAGGGATAGGCTACACCTTC,CASSIAGTGIGYTF
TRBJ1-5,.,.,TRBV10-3,TGTGCCATCAGTGGGTCGAGCCAGCGGATTGAGCCCCAGCATTTT,CAISGSSQRIEPQHF
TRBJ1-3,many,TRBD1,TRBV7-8,TGTGCCAGCAGCTCGGGACAGCCTGGAAACACCATATATTTT,CASSSGQPGNTIYF
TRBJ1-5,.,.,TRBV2,TGTGCCAGCAGTGTAACAGGGATAAGCAATCAGCCCCAGCATTTT,CASSVTGISNQPQHF
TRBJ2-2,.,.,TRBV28,TGTGCCAGCAGTGGGGTTGGTGAGCTGTTTTTT,CASSGVGELFF
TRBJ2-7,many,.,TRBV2,TGTGCCAGCAGTGAAGCATTGGCAGCCCTCGAGCAGTACTTC,CASSEALAALEQYF
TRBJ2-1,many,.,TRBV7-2,TGTGCCAGCAGCTTAGAAGGCCGGCCCTTAAGGGAGCAGTTCTTC,CASSLEGRPLREQFF
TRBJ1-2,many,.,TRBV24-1,TGTGCCACCAGTGCAGGAGGCTCAAATGGCTACACCTTC,CATSAGGSNGYTF
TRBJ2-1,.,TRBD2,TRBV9,TGTGCCAGCAGCCCCCGGGGGGGGGGGTACAATGAGCAGTTCTTC,CASSPRGGGYNEQFF
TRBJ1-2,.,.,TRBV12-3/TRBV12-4,TGTGCCAGCAGTTCGAGAGCGGGGGTTTATGGCTACACCTTC,CASSSRAGVYGYTF
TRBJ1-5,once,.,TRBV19,TGTGCCAGTAGGGGCCGACACCTAAATCAGCCCCAGCATTTT,CASRGRHLNQPQHF
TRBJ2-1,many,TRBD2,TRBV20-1,TGCAGTGCTCACTCGGGGACTAGCCCCTACAATGAGCAGTTCTTC,CSAHSGTSPYNEQFF
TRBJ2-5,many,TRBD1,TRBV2,TGTGCCAGCAGTGAAGCGCCGACAGGGGTGTCGGAGACCCAGTACTTC,CASSEAPTGVSETQYF
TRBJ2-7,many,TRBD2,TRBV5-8,TGTGCCAGCAGCTGGGGCGGGAGTGGGTACGAGCAGTACTTC,CASSWGGSGYEQYF
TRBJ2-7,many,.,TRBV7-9,TGTGCCAGCAGCCCCCCCCCGGGGACACCTACCTACGAGCAGTACTTC,CASSPPPGTPTYEQYF
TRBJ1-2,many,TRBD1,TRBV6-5,TGTGCCAGCAGTTACTTTTCGACAGGGAGCTATGGCTACACCTTC,CASSYFSTGSYGYTF
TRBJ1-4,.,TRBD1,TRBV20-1,TGCAGTGCTAGGCCCCAGGGGGCTGTGGAAAAACTGTTTTTT,CSARPQGAVEKLFF
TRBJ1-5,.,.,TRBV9,TGTGCCAGCAGCGTAGATATTCGGGAGACCCAGCATTTT,CASSVDIRETQHF
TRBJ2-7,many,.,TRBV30,TGTGCCTGGGGAGAGACAGACCCCTACGAGCAGTACTTC,CAWGETDPYEQYF
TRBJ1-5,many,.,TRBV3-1,TGTGCCAGCAGCCAAGATCAGGCAGGGCCTGGTCAGCCCCAGCATTTT,CASSQDQAGPGQPQHF
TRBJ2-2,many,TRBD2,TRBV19,TGTGCCACCAAAGTGGGGGGGGCGAACACCGGGGAGCTGTTTTTT,CATKVGGANTGELFF
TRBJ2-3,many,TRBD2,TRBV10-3,TGTGCCATCAAAGGAGAGGTTCTAGCGGGGCGCTGGGGAACGCAGTATTTT,CAIKGEVLAGRWGTQYF
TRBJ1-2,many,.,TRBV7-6,TGTGCCAGCAGCTCATCGTACACTCGTGGCGGCTACACCTTC,CASSSSYTRGGYTF
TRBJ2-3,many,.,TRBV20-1,TGCAGTGCGATAGGCCCCACAGATACGCAGTATTTT,CSAIGPTDTQYF
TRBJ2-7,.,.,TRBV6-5,TGTGCCAGCAGTCCCTCGGATGGGTCAAGTGAGCAGTACTTC,CASSPSDGSSEQYF
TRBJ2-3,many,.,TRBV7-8,TGTGCCAGCAGGCCAAGCCCAGCGAGGGACCGCACAGATCCGCAGTATTTT,CASRPSPARDRTDPQYF
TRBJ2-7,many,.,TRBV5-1,TGCGCCAGCAGCGGGGCCGTTTCAAGCTCCTACGAGCAGTACTTC,CASSGAVSSSYEQYF
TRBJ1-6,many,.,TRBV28,TGTGCCAGCAGTTTTTCGTTAGGGAAAAGAGCTGGTTCACCCCTCCACTTT,CASSFSLGKRAGSPLHF
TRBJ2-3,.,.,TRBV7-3,TGTGCCAGCAGCAGCCTAGTGGGGGGGCGAGATACGCAGTATTTT,CASSSLVGGRDTQYF
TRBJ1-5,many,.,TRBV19,TGTGCCAGTAGTTATGACGGGGCGGCGGTACAGCCCCAGCATTTT,CASSYDGAAVQPQHF
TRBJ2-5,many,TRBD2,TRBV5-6,TGTGCCAGCAGCTTGGGAGCGGGGGGTTACCAAGAGACCCAGTACTTC,CASSLGAGGYQETQYF
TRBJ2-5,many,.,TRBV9,TGTGCCAGCAGCGTAGATGGGTCGGGGGAGACCCAGTACTTC,CASSVDGSGETQYF
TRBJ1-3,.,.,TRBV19,TGTGCCAGTACGCCAGGGTTTCAGGGTGGTGGAAACACCATATATTTT,CASTPGFQGGGNTIYF
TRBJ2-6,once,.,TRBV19,TGTGCCAGTAGTATACTTCCCGGGGCTGGGGCCAACGTCCTGACTTTC,CASSILPGAGANVLTF
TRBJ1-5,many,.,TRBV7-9,TGTGCCAGCAGCTTAAAAGGGGGGGTAGATCAGCCCCAGCATTTT,CASSLKGGVDQPQHF